A single sample gave rise to the 13 T cell receptor beta chains below, sequenced in a study of shared clonotypes between healthy human individuals. Clones were sequenced by immunoSEQ multiplex PCR, and TCRdb holds only the in-frame ones, with some missing. The sample includes 2 million to 2.5 million clones, almost 96% of them seen just once. The specimen sequenced was naive CD4+ T cells sorted from blood. Stated subset: CD45RA+ positively selected. The receptors here all came from a man aged 18 to 30 in good health.

The genes are TRBV5-1 and TRBJ1-1, with D perhaps matching TRBD1 (5 bases). The CDR3 length is 14 residues. Germline V CDR1 and CDR2: SGHRS, YFSETQ. The germline V and J ends were trimmed by 4 bases and 6 bases, with 16 bases remaining between them. CDR3 coding DNA: TGCGCCAGCAGCCCCCAGGATGGGGGTTCTGAAGCTTTCTTT. The encoded protein is CASSPQDGGSEAFF.

As to this clone: At one boundary the junction diverges from the germline segment, which might be a read error. Within the sample, other DNA sequences also encode this same CDR3. The V call is TRBV18, the J call TRBJ2-1, with TRBD2 matching over 15 bases. The length of the CDR3 is 16 residues. Germline CDR1 and CDR2: KGHSH and LQKENI. DNA for the CDR3: TGTGCTAGCTCACCACCGGGACTAGCGGGAGGCAATGAGCAGTTCTTC. Amino acids: CASSPPGLAGGNEQFF.

V is TRBV10-1 and J is TRBJ2-1; 9 nucleotides match TRBD2. Germline CDR1 reads WNHNN; CDR2 reads SYGVQD (reference sequence). Trimming removed 8 bases from V and 7 bases from J; junction bases left unmatched: 18. The CDR3 spans 17 residues. Written as DNA, the CDR3 is TGCGCCAGCGGACCTACTACCGGGCGGGGGGGCCTGAATGAGCAGTTCTTC. It translates to CASGPTTGRGGLNEQFF.

The V call is TRBV10-3, the J call TRBJ2-1; TRBD2 might be the D (6 bases). Trimming left V 11 bases short and J 8 bases short, with 16 bases between. Germline V gene lookup returns CDR1 ENHRY and CDR2 SYGVKD. This CDR3 region has 12 residues. The CDR3 sequence: CAASPGSHEQFF. CDR3 coding DNA: TGTGCCGCCAGTCCCGGGAGCCATGAGCAGTTCTTC.

About this clone itself: Other DNA sequences in this specimen translate into the identical CDR3. The gene calls are TRBV6-6 and TRBJ2-5; 9 bases line up with TRBD2. J lost 2 bases, V lost 0 bases, and 1 base had no gene match. Germline CDR1 MNHNY, CDR2 SVGAGI (reference sequence). This CDR3 region has 15 residues. CDR3 in DNA: TGTGCCAGCAGTTACTCGGCGGGGGGGCAAGAGACCCAGTACTTC. Protein sequence: CASSYSAGGQETQYF.

This chain links TRBV6-5 with TRBJ1-2; D not resolved. The CDR3 covers 14 residues. Germline V gene lookup returns CDR1 MNHEY and CDR2 SVGAGI. Trimming took off 8 bases at V and 0 bases at J, with 13 bases between the two ends. Here the CDR3 DNA reads TGTGCCAGCTCACGGACGGATTCTAACTATGGCTACACCTTC. Its translation: CASSRTDSNYGYTF.

The genes are TRBV5-1 and TRBJ2-6; D uncertain. The germline gives CDR1 SGHRS, CDR2 YFSETQ. The CDR3 runs to 18 residues. The V end was cut by 0 bases, the J end by 0 bases, with 13 bases between. CDR3 region: CASSLVSDLLSGANVLTF. Written as DNA, the CDR3 is TGCGCCAGCAGCTTGGTTTCAGACCTCCTCTCTGGGGCCAACGTCCTGACTTTC.

The rearrangement links TRBV15 to TRBJ1-2; D perhaps matches TRBD1 (6 bases). V was clipped by 1 base and J by 2 bases, with 11 bases between them. Germline CDR1 is LNHNV and CDR2 is YYDKDF (reference sequence). The length of the CDR3 is 15 residues. The CDR3 sequence is CATSRGTDPNYGYTF. The CDR3, as DNA: TGTGCCACCAGCAGAGGGACAGATCCCAACTATGGCTACACCTTC.

This chain connects TRBV2 to TRBJ1-6, with no clear D. In germline, CDR1 is SNHLY, CDR2 FYNNEI. This CDR3 has 18 residues. V was pared by 2 bases and J by 0 bases, with 14 bases between. CDR3 in DNA: TGTGCCAGCAGTGAATTTCTTGAGAAGGGCTCCTATAATTCACCCCTCCACTTT. Translation: CASSEFLEKGSYNSPLHF. Full variable domain (rest looked up from reference TRBV2 and TRBJ1-6): EPEVTQTPSHQVTQMGQEVILRCVPISNHLYFYWYRQILGQKVEFLVSFYNNEISEKSEIFDDQFSVERPDGSNFTLKIRSTKLEDSAMYFCASSEFLEKGSYNSPLHFGNGTRLTVT.

The genes are TRBV6-6 and TRBJ2-1; either TRBD1 or TRBD2 may supply D (7 bases each). Trimming removed 11 bases at V and 3 bases at J, with 14 bases between. The V gene's germline CDR1 is MNHNY and CDR2 SVGAGI (reference sequence). The length of the CDR3 is 13 residues. CDR3 bases: TGTGCCTCAGGGGGGGCGGACTACAATGAGCAGTTCTTC. Amino acid sequence: CASGGADYNEQFF.

J is TRBJ2-7 and V is TRBV28, with D hard to call. Germline V CDR1 and CDR2: MDHEN, SYDVKM. V gave up 1 base and J gave up 1 base, with 14 bases separating them. This CDR3 spans 16 amino acids. CDR3 sequence (DNA): TGTGCCAGCAGTTTATTCATCCGAGACCCTTCCTACGAGCAGTACTTC. This codes for CASSLFIRDPSYEQYF. Full variable domain (remainder filled in from reference TRBV28 and TRBJ2-7): DVKVTQSSRYLVKRTGEKVFLECVQDMDHENMFWYRQDPGLGLRLIYFSYDVKMKEKGDIPEGYSVSREKKERFSLILESASTNQTSMYLCASSLFIRDPSYEQYFGPGTRLTVT.

This chain connects TRBV5-4 to TRBJ2-6; 12 bases align to TRBD1. The CDR3 loop spans 18 amino acids. Germline V gives CDR1 SGHNT, CDR2 YYREEE (reference sequence). Losses at the gene ends were 1 base for V and 0 bases for J; bases not matched to a gene: 2. The CDR3 protein is CASSLLGQGASGANVLTF. The CDR3 region has the DNA TGTGCCAGCAGCTTGCTGGGACAGGGGGCCTCTGGGGCCAACGTCCTGACTTTC.

The rearrangement joins TRBV5-1 to TRBJ1-2, with 7 bases identical to TRBD1. The CDR3 extends over 14 amino acids. After removal of 6 bases from V and 2 bases from J, the junction contained 7 bases not matched to a gene. The germline gives CDR1 SGHRS, CDR2 YFSETQ. CDR3: CASTLTTGNYGYTF. In DNA form, the CDR3 reads TGCGCCAGCACTCTAACGACAGGGAACTATGGCTACACCTTC.